The 27 T cell receptor beta chains listed next were all sequenced from one sample in a study of beta chain features in type 1 diabetes. Study-level results: In every one of the four CD4+ subsets, TCRB CDR3s were moderately but significantly shorter in Type 1 diabetes patients.

What these receptors recognize is not known. The entirety of the isolated RNA underwent reverse transcription, so expressed TCRB transcripts were sequenced. Data came from immunoSEQ multiplex PCR; TCRdb stores just in-frame clones and leaves some out. The sample consists of about 170,000 clones, around 8% of them appearing once. The sample was central memory CD4+ T cells from blood. The receptor source for this set is a woman between 40 and 50 years old with type 1 diabetes.

This clone was seen only a few times. The chain combines TRBV18 with TRBJ1-1; TRBD1 might be the D (5 bases). CDR3 length: 14 amino acids. The germline V gene has CDR1 KGHSH and CDR2 LQKENI. V was cut by 4 bases and J by 3 bases, with 12 bases left in between. The CDR3 DNA is TGTGCCAGCTCACTCGGCAGGGCCGACACTGAAGCTTTCTTT. This codes for CASSLGRADTEAFF.

V usage is TRBV7-2 and J usage is TRBJ2-7; D is possibly TRBD1 (6 bases). The CDR3 length is 14 residues. Germline V gene sequence: CDR1 SGHTA, CDR2 FQGNSA. V dropped 4 bases and J dropped 5 bases, with 15 bases sitting between them. The CDR3 sequence: CASSSDSRKDEQYF. CDR3 DNA: TGTGCCAGCAGCTCGGACAGCCGAAAGGACGAGCAGTACTTC.

The V and J genes are TRBV28 and TRBJ2-7; D might be TRBD2 (6 bases). This CDR3 contains 15 residues. The germline V gene encodes CDR1 MDHEN and CDR2 SYDVKM. V lost 5 bases to trimming and J lost 2 bases, with 16 bases between them. DNA for the CDR3: TGTGCCAGCAGTCCTGCTAATCGGGAGCCCTACGAGCAGTACTTC. Amino acids: CASSPANREPYEQYF.

This chain uses TRBV28 with TRBJ1-2, with D perhaps matching TRBD1 (5 bases). Germline loops: CDR1 MDHEN, CDR2 SYDVKM. V was pared by 6 bases and J by 5 bases, with 22 bases between. The CDR3 is 16 residues long. CDR3 in DNA: TGTGCCAGCAGATCCGGACAACGCCACATGTCTTATGGCTACACCTTC. The encoded protein is CASRSGQRHMSYGYTF.

In its sample, this clone was seen a few times. The chain has TRBV5-1 and TRBJ2-5; D remains unclear. CDR3 length: 13 amino acids. Germline V gene sequence: CDR1 SGHRS, CDR2 YFSETQ. Trimming took 0 bases from V and 4 from J, leaving 7 bases between them. CDR3 region: CASSLDRRETQYF. The CDR3 DNA follows: TGCGCCAGCAGCTTGGACAGAAGAGAGACCCAGTACTTC.

J is TRBJ2-7 and V is TRBV9; 7 nucleotides align to TRBD1. J lost 1 base, V lost 2 bases, and 6 bases had no gene match. The CDR3 runs 15 residues. Per the germline V gene, CDR1 is SGDLS and CDR2 is YYNGEE. CDR3 nucleotide sequence: TGTGCCAGCAGCGTTGGGACAGCGAAATCCTACGAGCAGTACTTC. The encoded protein is CASSVGTAKSYEQYF.

The chain couples TRBV27 to TRBJ1-1; D is perhaps TRBD1 (5 bases). The CDR3 spans 13 residues. Per the germline V gene, CDR1 is MNHEY and CDR2 is SMNVEV (reference sequence). The V end lost 5 bases, the J end lost 2 bases, and 9 bases lay between the germline ends. The CDR3 loop is CASSHQGNTEAFF. The CDR3 DNA follows: TGTGCCAGCAGTCATCAGGGTAACACTGAAGCTTTCTTT.

The V gene is TRBV7-3, the J gene TRBJ1-2; 7 bases fit TRBD1. V shed 2 bases and J 6 bases; nucleotides not matched to a gene: 3. This CDR3 region has 13 residues. Germline V gene sequence: CDR1 SGHTA, CDR2 FQGTGA. The CDR3 nucleotides are TGTGCCAGCAGCTTAGGGACAGAGGATGGCTACACCTTC. It yields the protein CASSLGTEDGYTF.

The V call is TRBV2, the J call TRBJ2-4, with 11 nucleotides matching TRBD1. This CDR3 is built from 14 residues. Germline assignment: CDR1 SNHLY and CDR2 FYNNEI. V shed 4 bases, J shed 7 bases, and the junction held 3 bases outside the gene matches. DNA of the CDR3: TGTGCCAGCAGTGTAGGGACAGGGGGGAACATTCAGTACTTC. It yields the protein CASSVGTGGNIQYF.

The gene calls are TRBV7-2 and TRBJ2-7; 8 bases line up with TRBD1. The V gene's germline CDR1 is SGHTA and CDR2 FQGNSA. The CDR3 runs 14 residues. V shed 5 bases, J shed 6 bases, and the junction held 9 bases outside the gene matches. CDR3 region: CASSLDRGASEQYF. For the CDR3, the DNA is TGTGCCAGCAGCCTAGACAGGGGAGCCTCCGAGCAGTACTTC. The full variable domain, its missing parts supplied by reference TRBV7-2 and TRBJ2-7, is GAGVSQSPSNKVTEKGKDVELRCDPISGHTALYWYRQSLGQGLEFLIYFQGNSAPDKSGLPSDRFSAERTGGSVSTLTIQRTQQEDSAVYLCASSLDRGASEQYFGPGTRLTVT.

This rearrangement joins TRBV9 to TRBJ2-7; tentatively, D is TRBD1 (7 bases). V lost 1 base and J 5 bases, leaving 13 bases between the germline ends. The CDR3 spans 14 residues. CDR1 SGDLS and CDR2 YYNGEE come from the germline V gene. The CDR3 coding sequence is TGTGCCAGCAGCGTAAGACAGGGCGGGGACGAGCAGTACTTC. It translates to CASSVRQGGDEQYF.

In its sample, this clone was seen a few times. The V gene is TRBV2, the J gene TRBJ1-4; D perhaps matches TRBD1 (6 bases). The V gene lost 6 bases and the J gene lost 6 bases, with 14 bases spanning the gap. The CDR3 consists of 14 residues. Germline V lookup: CDR1 SNHLY, CDR2 FYNNEI. CDR3 in DNA: TGTGCCAGCAGCGGGGGGCGCAGGGATGAAAAACTGTTTTTT. Protein product: CASSGGRRDEKLFF. The whole variable domain, remainder taken from reference TRBV2 and TRBJ1-4, is EPEVTQTPSHQVTQMGQEVILRCVPISNHLYFYWYRQILGQKVEFLVSFYNNEISEKSEIFDDQFSVERPDGSNFTLKIRSTKLEDSAMYFCASSGGRRDEKLFFGSGTQLSVL.

The rearrangement joins TRBV4-2 to TRBJ1-3; D not certain. The germline gives CDR1 LGHNA, CDR2 YNFKEQ. CDR3 length: 14 amino acids. V was pared by 4 bases and J by 0 bases, with 7 bases between. CDR3 DNA: TGTGCCAGCAGCCTCGGACTCTCTGGAAACACCATATATTTT. Encoded protein: CASSLGLSGNTIYF.

This clone has only a few counts. This chain connects TRBV4-3 to TRBJ2-1, with 8 bases lining up with TRBD2. V shed 4 bases and J 9 bases; nucleotides not matched to a gene: 11. Germline CDR1 reads LGHNA; CDR2 reads YSLEER. This CDR3 is 15 amino acids long. The CDR3 DNA reads as TGCGCCAGCAGCCCTTTCACCGGGAGGGCCGCTGAGCAGTTCTTC. Protein sequence: CASSPFTGRAAEQFF.

This clone was observed a handful of times. The chain recombines TRBV2 with TRBJ2-2; possible D gene TRBD1, 5 bases. The germline CDR1 and CDR2 sequences are SNHLY and FYNNEI. CDR3 length: 16 residues. V dropped 6 bases and J dropped 5 bases, with 19 bases sitting between them. As DNA, the CDR3 is TGTGCCAGCAGCGGACATCCCCGACATGCAACCGGGGAGCTGTTTTTT. It encodes CASSGHPRHATGELFF.

Many counts were recorded for this clone. V is TRBV5-1 and J is TRBJ1-6; unclear D gene. CDR1 and CDR2 (germline): SGHRS, YFSETQ. V was shortened by 5 bases and J by 6 bases, with 15 bases between the two germline ends. This CDR3 has 15 amino acids. Written as DNA, the CDR3 is TGCGCCAGCAGGCGGCAGAACCTCGTTAATTCACCCCTCCACTTT. As protein: CASRRQNLVNSPLHF.

V is TRBV6-5 and J is TRBJ2-7, with D perhaps matching TRBD1 (6 bases). The CDR3 covers 15 residues. Germline V gene sequence: CDR1 MNHEY, CDR2 SVGAGI. Trimming pared 2 bases from V and 4 bases from J, leaving 15 bases between. CDR3 loop: CASSYTTGRGYEQYF. The CDR3 DNA sequence: TGTGCCAGCAGTTACACAACAGGGCGAGGATACGAGCAGTACTTC.

This clone was seen only a few times. This chain links TRBV6-6 with TRBJ2-7, with D possibly TRBD2 on 6 matching bases. Trimming removed 6 bases from V and 2 bases from J, with 11 bases in between. CDR1 and CDR2 from the germline V gene are MNHNY and SVGAGI (reference sequence). This CDR3 has 13 amino acids. The DNA for the CDR3 is TGTGCCAGCAGGCGGGACTCAGCCTACGAGCAGTACTTC. Protein product: CASRRDSAYEQYF.

Many counts were recorded for this clone. This chain joins TRBV2 and TRBJ2-7; a possible D gene is TRBD2 (6 bases). V was shortened by 6 bases and J by 0 bases, with 12 bases between the two germline ends. Germline V gene lookup returns CDR1 SNHLY and CDR2 FYNNEI. There are 14 residues in the CDR3. This CDR3 reads CASRPGLLSYEQYF. CDR3 sequence (DNA): TGTGCCAGCAGGCCGGGACTTCTCTCCTACGAGCAGTACTTC.

This clone appeared a few times. The chain links TRBV5-1 to TRBJ2-5; 10 positions agree with TRBD1. The germline CDR1 and CDR2 sequences are SGHRS and YFSETQ. There are 15 residues in the CDR3. V trimming: 3 bases; J trimming: 4 bases; junction bases outside the gene matches: 6. In DNA, the CDR3 is TGCGCCAGCAGCTCCGGGACAGGGGTTCGAGAGACCCAGTACTTC. It translates to CASSSGTGVRETQYF. Using reference TRBV5-1 and TRBJ2-5 for the parts outside the CDR3, the full variable domain is KAGVTQTPRYLIKTRGQQVTLSCSPISGHRSVSWYQQTPGQGLQFLFEYFSETQRNKGNFPGRFSGRQFSNSRSEMNVSTLELGDSALYLCASSSGTGVRETQYFGPGTRLLVL.

In its sample, this clone was seen a few times. This chain links TRBV4-1 with TRBJ2-5; D remains ambiguous. Trimming removed 0 bases from V and 4 bases from J, with 15 bases in between. From germline, CDR1 is MGHRA and CDR2 YSYEKL. The CDR3 spans 16 residues. The CDR3 sequence: CASSQEGGLNGETQYF. The CDR3 DNA follows: TGCGCCAGCAGCCAAGAAGGCGGCCTAAACGGAGAGACCCAGTACTTC.

J is TRBJ2-1 and V is TRBV7-2; no definite D call. Trimming cost V 7 bases and J 1 base, with 11 bases left between them. The CDR3 loop spans 14 amino acids. In germline, CDR1 is SGHTA, CDR2 FQGNSA. The CDR3 coding sequence is TGTGCCAGCACCCTCGATAGATCCTACAATGAGCAGTTCTTC. Protein product: CASTLDRSYNEQFF. Filled out from reference TRBV7-2 and TRBJ2-1, the complete variable domain reads GAGVSQSPSNKVTEKGKDVELRCDPISGHTALYWYRQSLGQGLEFLIYFQGNSAPDKSGLPSDRFSAERTGGSVSTLTIQRTQQEDSAVYLCASTLDRSYNEQFFGPGTRLTVL.

V usage is TRBV19 and J usage is TRBJ2-7, with D possibly matching TRBD1 (5 bases). V lost 4 bases and J lost 1, with 11 bases in between. CDR1 and CDR2 (germline): LNHDA, SQIVND (reference sequence). CDR3 size: 14 residues. The CDR3 DNA is TGTGCCAGTAGTAGTCCCAGGGAATCCTACGAGCAGTACTTC. It codes for CASSSPRESYEQYF. The full variable domain, its missing parts supplied by reference TRBV19 and TRBJ2-7, is DGGITQSPKYLFRKEGQNVTLSCEQNLNHDAMYWYRQDPGQGLRLIYYSQIVNDFQKGDIAEGYSVSREKKESFPLTVTSAQKNPTAFYLCASSSPRESYEQYFGPGTRLTVT.

V is TRBV4-1 and J is TRBJ2-5; no definite D call. This CDR3 region has 13 residues. Trimming left V 0 bases short and J 4 bases short, with 6 bases between. The germline CDR1 and CDR2 sequences are MGHRA and YSYEKL. The CDR3 DNA sequence: TGCGCCAGCAGCCAAGATCTATCAGAGACCCAGTACTTC. Encoded protein: CASSQDLSETQYF.

There are a few counts of this clone. The CDR3 nucleotides are TGCGCCAGCAGCTCAAACAGGGATTCACCCCTCCACTTT. Protein product: CASSSNRDSPLHF. The V and J genes are TRBV5-1 and TRBJ1-6; D is possibly TRBD1 (6 bases). CDR3 length: 13 residues. Germline assignment: CDR1 SGHRS and CDR2 YFSETQ. V lost 3 bases, J lost 8 bases, and 9 bases lay in between.

This chain uses TRBV7-3 with TRBJ2-7; D perhaps matches TRBD2 (6 bases). V was cut by 5 bases and J by 3 bases, with 11 bases left in between. This CDR3 has 13 amino acids. From germline, CDR1 is SGHTA and CDR2 FQGTGA. Written as DNA, the CDR3 is TGTGCCAGCAGCCCTCAGGGAGGCTACGAGCAGTACTTC. Translation gives CASSPQGGYEQYF.

The rearrangement joins TRBV4-3 to TRBJ2-1, with 7 bases aligning to TRBD1. The CDR3 has 15 residues. CDR1 is LGHNA and CDR2 is YSLEER in the germline V gene. V lost 1 base to trimming and J lost 1 base; unmatched junction nucleotides: 1. CDR3 coding DNA: TGCGCCAGCAGCCAAGCGGGACAGTCCTACAATGAGCAGTTCTTC. Translation gives CASSQAGQSYNEQFF.